Reported below is one T cell receptor (beta chain). Its target antigen remains unknown. No quality values exist for individual bases; no much larger clone is one base distant. In total, fewer than 750 healthy bone marrow donors made up the cohort. All cohort members were sampled while nominally healthy, although unrecorded immune exposures were likely present. The donor tested CMV seronegative, placing the donor among the 350 or so seronegative members of the cohort. A peripheral blood sample was collected from each donor, and TCR beta sequencing was performed on peripheral blood mononuclear cells. Genomic DNA was extracted from the blood cell samples with the Qiagen DNeasy Blood Extraction Kit. Library preparation employed the immunoSEQ multiplex PCR assay. For the multiplex PCR, a mixture combining 60 forward primers for TCR Vbeta segments and 13 reverse primers for TCR Jbeta segments was used. The CDR3 region of rearranged TCR beta genes was amplified from genomic DNA with a multiplex PCR assay. The amplified TCR beta libraries were sequenced on the Illumina HiSeq System as 87-base-pair reads. Under the source paper's analysis protocol: A later analysis tallied some 79 million unique TCR beta chains across the 700 or so repertoires, and approximately 12 million of those chains were shared by two or more donors. Raw reads were error-corrected and collapsed into unique sequences with a nearest-neighbor algorithm that merged closely related sequences to remove PCR and sequencing errors. Alignment of CDR3 sequences to IMGT reference sequences was used to assign V, D and J gene segments. Each retained sequence needed at least a six-nucleotide match to both a V gene segment and a J gene segment. A rearrangement counted as productive if the CDR3 had no stop codons and remained in frame with V and J, and every other rearrangement counted as non-productive. Following IMGT convention, CDR3 was defined as the stretch from the second conserved V-encoded cysteine up to the conserved J-encoded phenylalanine. In an earlier analysis of roughly 610 of the donors, sequences lacking an unambiguous match to a single V gene segment were excluded. An earlier analysis of approximately 590 of the donors classified V segments as functional when productive rearrangements were above 56.7% and as segregating when the standard deviation between donors was above 5%. A statistical classification framework was developed to diagnose cytomegalovirus status using the catalog of TCR beta chain sequences. In a later analysis, TCR nucleotide sequences were compared against IMGT/GENE-DB human TR gene sequences so that V and J genes could be assigned. Using the TCRdist pipeline, a later analysis assigned CDR3 sequences along with most-parsimonious VDJ recombination scenarios. In a later analysis, each TCR beta chain was defined by its CDR3 amino acid sequence together with its V-gene family, and reads without a unique V-gene family were excluded. In a later analysis, 450 to 600 highly shared, low-generation-probability nucleotide sequences were removed to address suspected cross-contamination and a sequencing artifact. In a later analysis, a clonal expansion index was calculated for each public chain from normalized within-repertoire ranks of inferred template counts. Generation probabilities in a later analysis came from a VDJ recombination model fitted to out-of-frame rearrangements, and those results were checked against IGoR. In a later analysis, hypergeometric tests were used to score TCR-TCR, TCR-HLA and TCR-CMV co-occurrence, with a repertoire-size bias correction applied to TCR pairs. To estimate false discovery rates, a later analysis permuted the HLA or CMV assignments 20 times. In a later analysis, co-occurring TCRs were grouped using DBSCAN, with TCRdist sequence similarity added in when clustering inside HLA-allele-positive subsets. For co-occurrence clustering, repertoires with fewer than 30,000 or more than 120,000 public chains were excluded, along with four or five repertoires with anomalous nucleotide sharing. The table comes from immuneACCESS by way of TCRdb, which keeps in-frame sequences with V and J called. Part of the clones is missing from these tables; in studies checked, under half for an unresolved V gene and the rest for unknown reasons. That table is the source of V, J and clone size, and D and trimming were worked out from the DNA. The sample includes 160,000 or so clones, with around three quarters observed a single time. Approximately 1% of the sample is taken by the ten largest.

The germline V gene sets CDR1 to SGHRS and CDR2 to YFSETQ. The CDR3 runs 15 amino acids, cysteine and phenylalanine included. Kept here is only the CDR3 DNA, which spans 45 bases and is read in frame from base 1. Relative to germline, V is 0 bases shorter and J is 9 bases shorter, with 18 bases between their ends. This entry is derived from a study of cytomegalovirus exposure and HLA in healthy donors (TCRdb year 2017). For the wider study: An earlier analysis of approximately 600 of the donors reported 250 to 300 Gb of sequence data and some 120 million unique TCR beta sequences from 150 million to 200 million T cells. An early release covering 550 to 650 HLA-typed donors comprised approximately 300 gigabases of sequencing data and around 85 million unique TCR sequences. The genetic ancestry cluster associated with self-reported Caucasian donors included 80% to 90% of the 398 genotyped donors. The study aimed to test whether signatures of past pathogen exposure could be identified by cataloging public T cell receptors. The study used immunosequencing to profile the T cell repertoires of approximately 650 subjects and linked those repertoires to cytomegalovirus serostatus. A separate validation cohort of about 110 different subjects was used in addition to the roughly 670-subject first cohort. The study combined high-throughput TCR immunosequencing, statistical association of individual TCRs with disease status, and machine learning to predict cytomegalovirus infection status. A later analysis re-analyzed previously published TCR beta repertoires from roughly 600 donors and added high-resolution HLA genotyping to study TCR occurrence patterns. In the later analysis, no new phenotypic data were used to find candidate immune exposures; instead, reliance was placed on TCR beta sequences and their occurrence across donors. An earlier analysis of approximately 630 of the donors applied high-throughput TCR beta sequencing to assess whether each TCR beta V gene segment acted as functional or pseudogenic. Donor age, sex, ethnicity and CMV serostatus were collected together with the repertoire data. A later genetic analysis took genome-wide SNP genotypes for about 55% of the roughly 670 donors and used that subset as a discovery cohort. All discovery cohort repertoires had been generated on a single sequencing platform. HLA typing covered class I and class II loci at four-digit resolution. Typing coverage varied by locus: roughly 629-630 donors for A, B, C, DRB1 and DQB1; under 550 for DQA1; about 570 for DPA1; approximately 490 for DPB1. Because of strong linkage in the cohort, roughly five DR-DQ haplotypes were treated as single units for association and clustering. Among around 400 genotyped donors of the cohort, an average of roughly 230,000 unique TCR beta nucleotide sequences was sequenced per donor, of which roughly 17% were non-productive.

Broader findings and caveats from the paper: In a later genetic analysis, a missense DCLRE1C variant was associated with V-gene and J-gene trimming of TCR beta chains, and the association was replicated in an independent cohort. The cohort was sequenced for TCR beta chains only, and without alpha or paired-chain data the features that could be detected were limited. According to a later analysis, most CMV-associated TCR beta chains appeared to be HLA-restricted, and the HLA associations seemed to be driven largely by CMV exposure. Sequencing depth was assumed to be roughly uniform across donors in the presence/absence analyses, though that assumption may not hold. Because some donors lacked HLA typing at each locus, the association tests relied only on the typed subset. Immune exposure information for the cohort was limited to CMV serostatus. A few of the identified cytomegalovirus-associated TCR beta chains were confirmed in vitro to be specific for cytomegalovirus antigens. In a later analysis, 16,951 TCR beta sequences were associated with specific HLA alleles at a false discovery rate of 0.05. The 87-base-pair reads could not distinguish some IMGT-functional V segments, including TRBV6-2 and TRBV6-3, so those segments were excluded. Several of the top co-occurrence clusters appeared to be linked to parvovirus B19, influenza, CMV and Epstein-Barr virus, according to a later analysis. A group of highly shared sequence variants was considered likely to be a technical artifact of the sequencing pipeline. In the study, 150 to 200 TCR beta chains were listed as associated with cytomegalovirus. Compared with equally common non-associated chains, HLA-associated TCR beta chains in a later analysis were more clonally expanded and had lower generation probabilities. Linkage disequilibrium might explain the correlated functional status among segregating V segments, but an unknown experimental factor could not be excluded. Compared with the roughly 700-donor mean, donors in an Asian-associated ancestry cluster had fewer N-insertions in productive TCRs, according to a later genetic analysis. An earlier analysis of 450 to 750 of the donors showed that most TCR beta V segments appeared in productive rearrangements either about 90% or about 30% of the time, which broadly matched IMGT annotations. Roughly 15 rarely observed V segments, including chromosome 9 orphons, were excluded from the earlier analysis of about 610 of the donors because counts were too low. While some public TCRs were present in many individuals, most TCR sequences turned up only very rarely across donors. The classifier was reported to diagnose cytomegalovirus status with high specificity and sensitivity in both the original cohort and the validation cohort. In a later analysis, TCR association rates were found to vary across HLA loci, with the most associated TCRs seen for DRB1 alleles and the fewest for HLA-C alleles. The authors suggested that the approach could potentially be extended to other disease states and immunological phenotypes. When HLA alleles, especially DR and DQ, strongly co-occurred, attributing TCR associations to individual alleles was difficult. A further reported finding was that TCR beta sequences accurately predicted the HLA-A and HLA-B alleles for most subjects in the first cohort.

The rearranged segments are TRBV5-1 and TRBJ1-1; the D gene lacks a confident call. The sequence came from a middle-aged woman in good health and CMV-seronegative. Source material: PBMCs. The CDR3 region has the sequence CASSLESSFGVKAFF. In nucleotides, the sequence is TGCGCCAGCAGCTTGGAGAGTTCGTTCGGGGTTAAAGCTTTCTTT.